This TCR beta chain was obtained from a study of tumor-infiltrating lymphocytes in oesophageal squamous cell carcinoma. The CDR3 consists of 15 residues. Germline CDR1 and CDR2: SGHRS and YFSETQ. A single record per CDR3 protein comes from TCRdb applying MiXCR to the PCR reads. The top ten hold about 25% of the sample, which has more than 9,000 distinct CDR3 sequences, around half seen once. As to this clonotype: A read error is possible here, since a much larger clone lies one base away.

The chain is built from TRBV5-1 and TRBJ2-7; D unclear. Matching the DNA end better, TRBJ1-2 makes the J call doubtful. The sequence was collected from a male donor with esophageal squamous cell carcinoma. The source material was esophageal tumor tissue. This CDR3 reads CASSLGGLVNYGYTF. The CDR3 bases are TGCGCCAGCAGCTTGGGAGGTTTAGTTAACTATGGCTACACCTTC.